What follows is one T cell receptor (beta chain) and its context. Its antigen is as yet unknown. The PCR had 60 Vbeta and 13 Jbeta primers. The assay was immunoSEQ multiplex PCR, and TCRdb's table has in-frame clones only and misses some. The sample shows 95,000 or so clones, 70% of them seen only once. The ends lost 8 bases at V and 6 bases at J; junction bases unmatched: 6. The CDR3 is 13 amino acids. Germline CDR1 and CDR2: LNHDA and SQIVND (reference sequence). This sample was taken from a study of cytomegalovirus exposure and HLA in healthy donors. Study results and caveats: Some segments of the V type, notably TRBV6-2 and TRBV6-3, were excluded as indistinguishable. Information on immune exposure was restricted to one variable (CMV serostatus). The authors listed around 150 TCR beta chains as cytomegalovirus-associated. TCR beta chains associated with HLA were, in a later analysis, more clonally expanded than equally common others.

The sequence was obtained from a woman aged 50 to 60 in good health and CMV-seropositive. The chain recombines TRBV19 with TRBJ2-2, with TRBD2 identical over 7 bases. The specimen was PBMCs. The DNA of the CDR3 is TGTGCCAGTTTTGGACTAGGTGCCGGGGAGCTGTTTTTT. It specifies CASFGLGAGELFF.